This TCR beta chain originates from a study of T cell repertoires in cytomegalovirus infection. Whole-study results and caveats: Identification of carriers of CMV plus the relevant HLA was achieved through cumulative public TCR beta family frequency.

TCRdb redid the calling of the reads with MiXCR, one entry per CDR3 protein. The sample contains roughly 310,000 distinct CDR3 sequences, about 28% of which appear only once. With regard to this clonotype: What it recognizes is unknown.

The receptor was derived from a human donor in good health (CMV status not recorded). Some clones in this sample may be carry-over from other donors' samples. This material consisted of cultured PBMCs, taken from culture after CMV antigen stimulation.

The CDR3: CASSYAHVEKLFF. CDR3 DNA sequence: TGTGCCAGCAGTTATGCACACGTTGAAAAACTGTTTTTT. This chain connects TRBV6-5 to TRBJ1-4, with D uncertain. The CDR3 extends over 13 amino acids. Germline V CDR1 and CDR2: MNHEY, SVGAGI. The V and J ends lost 3 bases and 7 bases respectively, with 9 bases between them.